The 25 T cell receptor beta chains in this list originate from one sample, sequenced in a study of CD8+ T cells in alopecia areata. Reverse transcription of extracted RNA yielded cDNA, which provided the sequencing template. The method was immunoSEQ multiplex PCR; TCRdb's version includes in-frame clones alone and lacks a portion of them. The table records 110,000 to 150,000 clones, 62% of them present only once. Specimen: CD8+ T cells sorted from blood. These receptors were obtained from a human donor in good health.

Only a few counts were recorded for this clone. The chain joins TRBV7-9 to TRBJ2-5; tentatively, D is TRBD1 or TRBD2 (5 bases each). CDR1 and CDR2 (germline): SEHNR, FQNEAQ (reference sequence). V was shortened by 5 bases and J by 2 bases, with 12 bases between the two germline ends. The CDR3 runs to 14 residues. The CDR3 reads CASSQGPVQETQYF. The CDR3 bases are TGTGCCAGCAGCCAGGGACCCGTACAAGAGACCCAGTACTTC. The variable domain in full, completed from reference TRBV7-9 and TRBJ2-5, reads DTGVSQNPRHKITKRGQNVTFRCDPISEHNRLYWYRQTLGQGPEFLTYFQNEAQLEKSRLLSDRFSAERPKGSFSTLEIQRTEQGDSAMYLCASSQGPVQETQYFGPGTRLLVL.

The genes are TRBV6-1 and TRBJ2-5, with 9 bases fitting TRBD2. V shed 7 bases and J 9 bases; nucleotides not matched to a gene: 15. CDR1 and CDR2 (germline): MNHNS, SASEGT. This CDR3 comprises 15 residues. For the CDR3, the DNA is TGTGCCAGCATACCCACCGATGGACTAGCGCGGGCCCAGTACTTC. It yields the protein CASIPTDGLARAQYF.

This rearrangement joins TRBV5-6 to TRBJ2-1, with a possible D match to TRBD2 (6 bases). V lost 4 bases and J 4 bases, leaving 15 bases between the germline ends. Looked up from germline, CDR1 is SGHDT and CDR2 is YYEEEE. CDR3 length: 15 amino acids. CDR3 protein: CASSTAMGGYNEQFF. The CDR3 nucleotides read TGTGCCAGCAGCACAGCCATGGGGGGATACAATGAGCAGTTCTTC.

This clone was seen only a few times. In nucleotides, the CDR3 is TGCGCCAGCACGCGCTGGGGGCCGAACACCGGGGAGCTGTTTTTT. It specifies CASTRWGPNTGELFF. V usage is TRBV5-1 and J usage is TRBJ2-2, with a possible D match to TRBD1 (6 bases). The ends were cut back, 6 bases at V and 0 bases at J, with 12 bases in the middle. The germline CDR1 and CDR2 sequences are SGHRS and YFSETQ. The CDR3 spans 15 residues.

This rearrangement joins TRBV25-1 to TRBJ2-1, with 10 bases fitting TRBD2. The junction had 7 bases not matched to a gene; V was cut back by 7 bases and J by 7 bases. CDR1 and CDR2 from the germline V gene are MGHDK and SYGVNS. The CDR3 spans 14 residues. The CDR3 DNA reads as TGTGCCAGCATTCCAGCGGGAGGGCCAAATGAGCAGTTCTTC. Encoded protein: CASIPAGGPNEQFF. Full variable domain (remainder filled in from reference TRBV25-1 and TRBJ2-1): EADIYQTPRYLVIGTGKKITLECSQTMGHDKMYWYQQDPGMELHLIHYSYGVNSTEKGDLSSESTVSRIRTEHFPLTLESARPSHTSQYLCASIPAGGPNEQFFGPGTRLTVL.

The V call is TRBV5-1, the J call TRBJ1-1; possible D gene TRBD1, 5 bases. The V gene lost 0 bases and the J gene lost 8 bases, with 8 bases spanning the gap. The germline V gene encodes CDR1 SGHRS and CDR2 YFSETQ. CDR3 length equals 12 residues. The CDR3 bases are TGCGCCAGCAGCTTGGAGGGGTCGGAAGCTTTCTTT. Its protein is CASSLEGSEAFF.

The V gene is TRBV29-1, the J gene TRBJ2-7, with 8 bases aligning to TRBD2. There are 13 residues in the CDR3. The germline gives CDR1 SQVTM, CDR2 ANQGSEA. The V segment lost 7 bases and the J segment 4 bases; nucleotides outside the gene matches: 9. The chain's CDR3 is CSAREGRLYEQYF. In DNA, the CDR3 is TGCAGCGCTCGGGAGGGGAGGTTATACGAGCAGTACTTC.

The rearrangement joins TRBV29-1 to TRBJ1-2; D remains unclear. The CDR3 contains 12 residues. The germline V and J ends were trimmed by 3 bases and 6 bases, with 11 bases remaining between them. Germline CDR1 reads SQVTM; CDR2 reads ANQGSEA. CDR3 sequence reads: CSVDTAEHGYTF. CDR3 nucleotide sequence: TGCAGCGTTGATACGGCCGAACATGGCTACACCTTC.

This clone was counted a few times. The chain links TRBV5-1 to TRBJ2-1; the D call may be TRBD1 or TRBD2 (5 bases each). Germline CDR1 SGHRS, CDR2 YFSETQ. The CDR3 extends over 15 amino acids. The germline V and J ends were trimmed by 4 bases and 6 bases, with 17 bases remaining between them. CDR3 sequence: CASSMRIGTVNEQFF. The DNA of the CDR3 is TGCGCCAGCAGCATGCGCATAGGGACCGTCAATGAGCAGTTCTTC.

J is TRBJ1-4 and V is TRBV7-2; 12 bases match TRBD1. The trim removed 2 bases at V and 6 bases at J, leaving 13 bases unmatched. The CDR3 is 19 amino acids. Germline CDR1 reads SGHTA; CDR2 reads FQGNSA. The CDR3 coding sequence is TGTGCCAGCAGCTTAAGACCGCCGGGACAGGGGGCGCCGTATGAAAAACTGTTTTTT. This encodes CASSLRPPGQGAPYEKLFF.

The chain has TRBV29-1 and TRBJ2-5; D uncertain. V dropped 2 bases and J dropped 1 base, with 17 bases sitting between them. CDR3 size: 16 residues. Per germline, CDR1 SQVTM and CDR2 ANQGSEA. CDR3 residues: CSVETTTALVQETQYF. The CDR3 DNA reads TGCAGCGTTGAAACCACAACCGCCCTGGTCCAAGAGACCCAGTACTTC. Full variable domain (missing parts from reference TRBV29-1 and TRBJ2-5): SAVISQKPSRDICQRGTSLTIQCQVDSQVTMMFWYRQQPGQSLTLIATANQGSEATYESGFVIDKFPISRPNLTFSTLTVSNMSPEDSSIYLCSVETTTALVQETQYFGPGTRLLVL.

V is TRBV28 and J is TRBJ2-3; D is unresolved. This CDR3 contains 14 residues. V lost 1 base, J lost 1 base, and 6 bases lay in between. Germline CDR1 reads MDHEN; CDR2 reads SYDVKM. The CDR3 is CASSLYSRTDTQYF. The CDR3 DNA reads TGTGCCAGCAGTTTATATAGCCGCACAGATACGCAGTATTTT.

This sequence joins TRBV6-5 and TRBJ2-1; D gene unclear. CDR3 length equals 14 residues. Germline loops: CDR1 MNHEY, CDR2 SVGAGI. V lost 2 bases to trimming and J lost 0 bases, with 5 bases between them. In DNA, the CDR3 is TGTGCCAGCAGTTACACGAGCTCCTACAATGAGCAGTTCTTC. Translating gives CASSYTSSYNEQFF.

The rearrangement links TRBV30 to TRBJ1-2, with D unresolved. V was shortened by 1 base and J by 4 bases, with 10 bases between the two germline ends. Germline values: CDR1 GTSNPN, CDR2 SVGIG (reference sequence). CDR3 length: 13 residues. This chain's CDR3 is CAWSESAIYGYTF. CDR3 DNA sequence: TGTGCCTGGAGTGAATCAGCGATCTATGGCTACACCTTC.

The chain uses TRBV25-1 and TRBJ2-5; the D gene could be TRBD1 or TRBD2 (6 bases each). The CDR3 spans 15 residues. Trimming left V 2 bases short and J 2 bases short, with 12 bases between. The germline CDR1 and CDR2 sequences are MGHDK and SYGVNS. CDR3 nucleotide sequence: TGTGCCAGCAGTGAAGTAGGGGGGAATCAAGAGACCCAGTACTTC. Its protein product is CASSEVGGNQETQYF.

CDR3 amino acids: CASSVVPGSDEQYF. The CDR3 DNA reads TGTGCCAGCAGCGTAGTCCCAGGGTCGGACGAGCAGTACTTC. This chain joins TRBV9 and TRBJ2-7; possible D gene TRBD1, 5 bases. Trimming shortened V by 0 bases and J by 5 bases, and 12 bases separated the two germline ends. The CDR3 contains 14 residues. CDR1 and CDR2 (germline): SGDLS, YYNGEE.

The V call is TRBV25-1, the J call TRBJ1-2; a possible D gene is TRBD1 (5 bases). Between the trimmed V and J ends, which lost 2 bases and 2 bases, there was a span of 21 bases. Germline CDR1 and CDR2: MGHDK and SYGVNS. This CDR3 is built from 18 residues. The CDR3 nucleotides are TGTGCCAGCAGTGAAAGACCCCATTTAGGGGCCGCGAACTATGGCTACACCTTC. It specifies CASSERPHLGAANYGYTF.

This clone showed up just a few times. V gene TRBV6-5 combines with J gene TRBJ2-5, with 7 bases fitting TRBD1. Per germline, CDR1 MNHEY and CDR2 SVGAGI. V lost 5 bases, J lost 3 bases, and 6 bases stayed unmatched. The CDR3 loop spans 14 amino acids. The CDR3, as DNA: TGTGCCAGCAGTGGATGGACAGGAGAAGAGACCCAGTACTTC. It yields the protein CASSGWTGEETQYF.

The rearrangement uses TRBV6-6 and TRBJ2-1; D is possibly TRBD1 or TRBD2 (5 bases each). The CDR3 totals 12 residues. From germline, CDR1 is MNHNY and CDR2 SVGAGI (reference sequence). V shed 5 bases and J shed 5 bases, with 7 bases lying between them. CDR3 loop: CASSGTNNEQFF. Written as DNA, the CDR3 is TGTGCCAGCAGTGGGACGAACAATGAGCAGTTCTTC.

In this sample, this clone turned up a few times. CDR3: CASSPRTGDNEQFF. CDR3 in DNA: TGTGCCAGCAGCCCGAGGACAGGGGACAATGAGCAGTTCTTC. The chain links TRBV7-8 to TRBJ2-1; 9 bases align to TRBD1. The V segment lost 5 bases and the J segment 5 bases; nucleotides outside the gene matches: 4. Germline CDR1 and CDR2: SGHVS and FQNEAQ. This CDR3 comprises 14 residues.

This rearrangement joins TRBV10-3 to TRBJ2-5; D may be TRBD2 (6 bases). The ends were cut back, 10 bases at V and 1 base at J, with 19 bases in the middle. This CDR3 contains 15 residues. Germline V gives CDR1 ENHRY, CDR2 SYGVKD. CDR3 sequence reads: CATRVAEAPQETQYF. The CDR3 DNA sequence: TGTGCCACCCGAGTAGCGGAAGCCCCCCAAGAGACCCAGTACTTC.

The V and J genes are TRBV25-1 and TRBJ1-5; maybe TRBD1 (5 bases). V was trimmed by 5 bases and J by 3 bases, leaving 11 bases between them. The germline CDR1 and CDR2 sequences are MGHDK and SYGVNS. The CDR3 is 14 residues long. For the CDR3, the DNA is TGTGCCAGCAGTCTCGGGACGGACAATCAGCCCCAGCATTTT. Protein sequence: CASSLGTDNQPQHF.

The CDR3 bases are TGTGCCAGCAGTCCAGGGGTTAGCACAGATACGCAGTATTTT. Encoded protein: CASSPGVSTDTQYF. The chain links TRBV27 to TRBJ2-3; possibly TRBD1 for D (6 bases). Germline CDR1 is MNHEY and CDR2 is SMNVEV (reference sequence). This CDR3 is 14 amino acids long. V dropped 5 bases and J dropped 0 bases, with 9 bases sitting between them.

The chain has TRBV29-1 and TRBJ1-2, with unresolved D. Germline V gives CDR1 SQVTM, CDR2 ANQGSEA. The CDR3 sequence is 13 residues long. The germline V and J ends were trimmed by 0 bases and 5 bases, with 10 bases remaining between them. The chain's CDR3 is CSVEEGVWYGYTF. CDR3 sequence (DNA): TGCAGCGTTGAAGAAGGAGTTTGGTATGGCTACACCTTC. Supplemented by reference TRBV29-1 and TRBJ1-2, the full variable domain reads SAVISQKPSRDICQRGTSLTIQCQVDSQVTMMFWYRQQPGQSLTLIATANQGSEATYESGFVIDKFPISRPNLTFSTLTVSNMSPEDSSIYLCSVEEGVWYGYTFGSGTRLTVV.

CDR3 sequence (DNA): TGCAGCGCCGATGGCGAGTTTAGGGATAAAGTTGGGGATAGCGAGACCCAGTACTTC. Translating it yields CSADGEFRDKVGDSETQYF. The V call is TRBV29-1, the J call TRBJ2-5; unclear D gene. Germline CDR1 and CDR2: SQVTM and ANQGSEA. This CDR3 has 19 residues. Trimming removed 7 bases from V and 5 bases from J, with 35 bases in between.